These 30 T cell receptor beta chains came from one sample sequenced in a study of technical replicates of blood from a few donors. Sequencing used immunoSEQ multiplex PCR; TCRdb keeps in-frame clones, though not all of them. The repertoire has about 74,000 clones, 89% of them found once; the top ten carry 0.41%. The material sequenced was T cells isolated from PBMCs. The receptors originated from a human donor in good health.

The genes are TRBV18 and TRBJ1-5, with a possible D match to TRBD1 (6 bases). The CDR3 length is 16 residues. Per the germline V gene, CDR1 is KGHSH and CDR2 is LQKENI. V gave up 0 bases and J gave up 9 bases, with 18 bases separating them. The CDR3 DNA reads TGTGCCAGCTCACCACCGGGGGACACCACTTCGGGGCCCCAGCATTTT. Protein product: CASSPPGDTTSGPQHF.

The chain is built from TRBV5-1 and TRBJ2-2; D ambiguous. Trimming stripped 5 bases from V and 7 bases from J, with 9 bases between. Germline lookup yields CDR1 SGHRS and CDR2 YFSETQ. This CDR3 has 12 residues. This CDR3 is CASSVVGGELFF. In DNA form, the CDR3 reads TGCGCCAGCAGTGTAGTCGGCGGGGAGCTGTTTTTT.

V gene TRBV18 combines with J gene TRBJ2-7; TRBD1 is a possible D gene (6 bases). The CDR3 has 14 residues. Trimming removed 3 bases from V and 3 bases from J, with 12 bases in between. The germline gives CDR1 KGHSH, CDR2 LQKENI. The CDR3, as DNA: TGTGCCAGCTCACCGCTTCAGGGGATCTACGAGCAGTACTTC. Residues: CASSPLQGIYEQYF.

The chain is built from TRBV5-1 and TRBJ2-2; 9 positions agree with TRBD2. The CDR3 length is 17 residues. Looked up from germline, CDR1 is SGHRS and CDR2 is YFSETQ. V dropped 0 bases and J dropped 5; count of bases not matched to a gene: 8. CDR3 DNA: TGCGCCAGCAGCTTGGAGGTCCTAGCGGGATCTACCGGGGAGCTGTTTTTT. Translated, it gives CASSLEVLAGSTGELFF.

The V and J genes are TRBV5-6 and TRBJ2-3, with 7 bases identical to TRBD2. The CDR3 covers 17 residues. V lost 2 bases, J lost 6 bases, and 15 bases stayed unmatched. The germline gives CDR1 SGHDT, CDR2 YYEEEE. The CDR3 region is CASSLYSSGLATDTQYF. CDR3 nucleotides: TGTGCCAGCAGCTTATATTCTAGCGGTCTAGCAACGGATACGCAGTATTTT.

CDR3 in amino acids: CASSSRTSGSMVSYNEQFF. The CDR3 DNA is TGTGCCAGCAGCTCAAGGACTAGCGGGAGTATGGTATCCTACAATGAGCAGTTCTTC. The V and J genes are TRBV7-8 and TRBJ2-1; 13 bases agree with TRBD2. V dropped 4 bases and J dropped 1; count of bases not matched to a gene: 10. Germline CDR1 reads SGHVS; CDR2 reads FQNEAQ. This CDR3 region has 19 residues.

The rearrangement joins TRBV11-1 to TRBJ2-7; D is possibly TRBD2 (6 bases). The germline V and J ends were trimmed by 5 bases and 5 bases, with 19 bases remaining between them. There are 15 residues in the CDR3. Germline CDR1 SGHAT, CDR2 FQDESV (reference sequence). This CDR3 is CASSRRDLPMDEQYF. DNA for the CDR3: TGTGCCAGCAGCCGCCGGGACTTGCCTATGGACGAGCAGTACTTC.

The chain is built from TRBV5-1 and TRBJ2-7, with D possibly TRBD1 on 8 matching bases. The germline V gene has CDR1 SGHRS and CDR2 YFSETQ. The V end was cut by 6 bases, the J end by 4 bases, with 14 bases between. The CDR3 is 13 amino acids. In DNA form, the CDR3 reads TGCGCCAGCAAGCGGGACAGGTCGTACGAGCAGTACTTC. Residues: CASKRDRSYEQYF.

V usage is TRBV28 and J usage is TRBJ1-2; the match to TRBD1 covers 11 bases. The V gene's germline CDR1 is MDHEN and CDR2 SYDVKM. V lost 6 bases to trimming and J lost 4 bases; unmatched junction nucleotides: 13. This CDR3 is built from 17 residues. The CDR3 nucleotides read TGTGCCAGCAGCCCCGGGACAGGGGGACCAGGTGGCTATGGCTACACCTTC. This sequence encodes CASSPGTGGPGGYGYTF.

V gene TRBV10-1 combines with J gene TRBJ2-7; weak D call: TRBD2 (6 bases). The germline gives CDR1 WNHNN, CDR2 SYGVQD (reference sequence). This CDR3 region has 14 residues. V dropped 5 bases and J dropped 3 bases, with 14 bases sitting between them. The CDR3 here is CASSPGPGLYEQYF. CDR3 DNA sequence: TGCGCCAGCAGTCCGGGACCGGGACTCTACGAGCAGTACTTC.

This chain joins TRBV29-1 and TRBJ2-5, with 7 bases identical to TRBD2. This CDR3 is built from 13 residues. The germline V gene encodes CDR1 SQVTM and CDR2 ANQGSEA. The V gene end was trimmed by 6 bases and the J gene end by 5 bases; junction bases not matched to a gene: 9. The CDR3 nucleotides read TGCAGCGTCACCCGGGGGGAGATGGAGACCCAGTACTTC. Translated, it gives CSVTRGEMETQYF.

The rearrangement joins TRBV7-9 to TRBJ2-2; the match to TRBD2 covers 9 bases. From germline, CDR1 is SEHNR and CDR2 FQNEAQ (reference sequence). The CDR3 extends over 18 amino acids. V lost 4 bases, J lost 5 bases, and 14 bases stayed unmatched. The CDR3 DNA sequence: TGTGCCAGCAGCTCAAGAGCCAATGTAGCGGGAGTGACCGGGGAGCTGTTTTTT. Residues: CASSSRANVAGVTGELFF.

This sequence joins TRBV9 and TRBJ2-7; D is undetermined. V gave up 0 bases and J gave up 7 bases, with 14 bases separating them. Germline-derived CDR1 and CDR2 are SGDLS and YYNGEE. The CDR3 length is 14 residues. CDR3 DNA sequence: TGTGCCAGCAGCGTAGACGGTAGATCGGGTGAGCAGTACTTC. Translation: CASSVDGRSGEQYF.

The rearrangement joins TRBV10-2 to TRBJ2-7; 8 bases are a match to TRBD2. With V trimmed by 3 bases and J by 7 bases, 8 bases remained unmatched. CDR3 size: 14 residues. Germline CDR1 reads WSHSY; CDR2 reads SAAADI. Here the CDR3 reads CASSESSGTGEQYF. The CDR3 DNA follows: TGCGCCAGCAGTGAAAGTAGCGGGACGGGGGAGCAGTACTTC.

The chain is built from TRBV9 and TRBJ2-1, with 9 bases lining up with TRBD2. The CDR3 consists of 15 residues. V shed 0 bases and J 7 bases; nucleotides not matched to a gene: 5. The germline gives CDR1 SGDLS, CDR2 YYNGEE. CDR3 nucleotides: TGTGCCAGCAGCGTAGATGCGGGAGGGGTGAATGAGCAGTTCTTC. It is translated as CASSVDAGGVNEQFF.

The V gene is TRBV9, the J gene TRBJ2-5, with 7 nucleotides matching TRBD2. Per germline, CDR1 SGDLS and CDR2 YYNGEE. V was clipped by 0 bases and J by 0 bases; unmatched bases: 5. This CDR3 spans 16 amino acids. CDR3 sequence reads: CASSVDPAGNQETQYF. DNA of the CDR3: TGTGCCAGCAGCGTAGATCCAGCGGGAAACCAAGAGACCCAGTACTTC.

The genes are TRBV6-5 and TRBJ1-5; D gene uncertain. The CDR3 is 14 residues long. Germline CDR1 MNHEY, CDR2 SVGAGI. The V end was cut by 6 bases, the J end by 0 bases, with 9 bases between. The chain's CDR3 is CASRSRDSNQPQHF. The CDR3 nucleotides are TGTGCCAGCAGAAGTCGGGATAGCAATCAGCCCCAGCATTTT.

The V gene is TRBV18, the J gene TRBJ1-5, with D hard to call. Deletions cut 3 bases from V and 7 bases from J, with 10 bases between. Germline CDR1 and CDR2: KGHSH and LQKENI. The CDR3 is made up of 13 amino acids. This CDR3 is CASSPEGVQPQHF. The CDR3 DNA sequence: TGTGCCAGCTCACCCGAGGGTGTCCAGCCCCAGCATTTT.

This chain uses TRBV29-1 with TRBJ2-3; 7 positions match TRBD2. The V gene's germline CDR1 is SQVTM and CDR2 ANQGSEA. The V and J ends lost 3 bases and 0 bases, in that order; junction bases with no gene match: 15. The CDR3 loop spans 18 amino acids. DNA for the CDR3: TGCAGCGTTGACTCCCAGTGGGCTAGCGGCACTAGCACAGATACGCAGTATTTT. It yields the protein CSVDSQWASGTSTDTQYF.

DNA for the CDR3: TGCGCCAGCAGCCCGTTGACAGGGTATGGCTACACCTTC. It encodes CASSPLTGYGYTF. The chain couples TRBV5-1 to TRBJ1-2; 7 bases are shared with TRBD1. V dropped 4 bases and J dropped 5; count of bases not matched to a gene: 5. The CDR3 sequence is 13 residues long. CDR1 is SGHRS and CDR2 is YFSETQ in the germline V gene.

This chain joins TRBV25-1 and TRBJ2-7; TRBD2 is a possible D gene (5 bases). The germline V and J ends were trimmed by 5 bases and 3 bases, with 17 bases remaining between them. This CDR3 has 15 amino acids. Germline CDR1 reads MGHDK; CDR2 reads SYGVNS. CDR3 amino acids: CASSPRRSGSYEQYF. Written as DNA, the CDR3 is TGTGCCAGCAGTCCCCGCAGGTCTGGGAGCTACGAGCAGTACTTC.

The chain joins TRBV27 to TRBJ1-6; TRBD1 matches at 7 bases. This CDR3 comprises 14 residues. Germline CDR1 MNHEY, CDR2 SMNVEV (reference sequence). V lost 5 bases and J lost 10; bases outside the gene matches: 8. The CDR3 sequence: CASSPTGYRSPLHF. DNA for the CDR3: TGTGCCAGCAGTCCGACAGGGTACAGGTCACCCCTCCACTTT.

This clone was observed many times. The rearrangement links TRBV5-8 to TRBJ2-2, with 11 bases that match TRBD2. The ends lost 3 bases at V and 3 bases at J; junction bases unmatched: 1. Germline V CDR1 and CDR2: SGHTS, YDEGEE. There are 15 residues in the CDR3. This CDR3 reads CASSSLAGDTGELFF. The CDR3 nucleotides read TGTGCCAGCAGCTCACTAGCGGGAGACACCGGGGAGCTGTTTTTT.

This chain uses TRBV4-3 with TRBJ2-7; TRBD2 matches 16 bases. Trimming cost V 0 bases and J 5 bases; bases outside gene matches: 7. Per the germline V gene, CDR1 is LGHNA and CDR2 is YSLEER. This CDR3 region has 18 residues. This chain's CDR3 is CASSQDFPGLAGGHEQYF. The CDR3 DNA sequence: TGCGCCAGCAGCCAAGACTTTCCGGGACTAGCGGGAGGGCACGAGCAGTACTTC.

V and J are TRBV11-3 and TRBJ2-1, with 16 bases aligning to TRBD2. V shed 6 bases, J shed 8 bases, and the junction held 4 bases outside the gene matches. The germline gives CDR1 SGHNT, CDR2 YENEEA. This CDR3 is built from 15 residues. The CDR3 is CASRGLAGGPDEQFF. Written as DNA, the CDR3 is TGTGCCAGCAGGGGACTAGCGGGAGGGCCGGATGAGCAGTTCTTC.

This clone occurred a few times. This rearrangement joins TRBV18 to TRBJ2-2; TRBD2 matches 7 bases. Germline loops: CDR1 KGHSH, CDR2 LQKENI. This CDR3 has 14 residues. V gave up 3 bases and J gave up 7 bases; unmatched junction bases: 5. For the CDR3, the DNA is TGTGCCAGCTCACCTCCCGCGGGGGTCGGGGAGCTGTTTTTT. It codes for CASSPPAGVGELFF. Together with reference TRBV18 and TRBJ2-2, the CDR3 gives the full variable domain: NAGVMQNPRHLVRRRGQEARLRCSPMKGHSHVYWYRQLPEEGLKFMVYLQKENIIDESGMPKERFSAEFPKEGPSILRIQQVVRGDSAAYFCASSPPAGVGELFFGEGSRLTVL.

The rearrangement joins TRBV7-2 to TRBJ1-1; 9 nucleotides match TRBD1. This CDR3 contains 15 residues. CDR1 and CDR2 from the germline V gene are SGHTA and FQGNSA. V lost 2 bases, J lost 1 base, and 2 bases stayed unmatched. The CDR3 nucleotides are TGTGCCAGCAGCTTAAGACAGGGGGGGAACACTGAAGCTTTCTTT. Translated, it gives CASSLRQGGNTEAFF.

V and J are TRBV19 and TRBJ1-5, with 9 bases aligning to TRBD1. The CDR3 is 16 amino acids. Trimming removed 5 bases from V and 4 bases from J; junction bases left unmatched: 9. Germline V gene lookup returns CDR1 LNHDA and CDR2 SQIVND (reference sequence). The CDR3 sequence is CASSGTGGRGNQPQHF. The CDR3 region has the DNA TGTGCCAGTAGTGGCACAGGGGGCAGGGGGAATCAGCCCCAGCATTTT.

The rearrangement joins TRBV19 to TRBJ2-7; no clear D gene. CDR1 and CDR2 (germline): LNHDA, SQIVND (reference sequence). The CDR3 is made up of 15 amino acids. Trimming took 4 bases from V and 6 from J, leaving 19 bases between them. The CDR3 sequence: CASSKTLTGSGEQYF. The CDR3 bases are TGTGCCAGTAGTAAAACCTTGACGGGTTCGGGCGAGCAGTACTTC.

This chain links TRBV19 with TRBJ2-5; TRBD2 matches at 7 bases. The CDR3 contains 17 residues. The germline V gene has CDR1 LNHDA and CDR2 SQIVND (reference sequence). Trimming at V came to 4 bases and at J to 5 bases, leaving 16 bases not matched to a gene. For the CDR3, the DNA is TGTGCCAGTAGTACCTATTCAACCTGGACTAGTGGGGAGACCCAGTACTTC. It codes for CASSTYSTWTSGETQYF.